This TCR beta chain was identified in a study of CD8 T cells in ankylosing spondylitis listed by TCRdb under 2017. About the full investigation: T cell receptor beta repertoires were profiled in healthy donors and ankylosing spondylitis patients so that disease-linked TCR variants could be found. In total, the full study cohort was made up of about 110 healthy donors and approximately 24 ankylosing spondylitis patients. Samples of peripheral blood were taken, and for ankylosing spondylitis patients, synovial fluid was collected as well. General conclusions and limits of the study: A CD8+ phenotype was shown by the disease-linked clones, which were found at relatively low frequencies in peripheral blood. The disease-linked clones were reported as significantly enriched in matched synovial fluid samples from ankylosing spondylitis patients. Blood from ankylosing spondylitis patients appeared to be characterized by a TCR beta motif made up of under 10 highly homologous amino acid variants. Some of the motif variants had been reported before in the synovial fluid and blood of reactive arthritis patients, a finding that suggests common disease-initiation mechanisms.

This clonotype appeared a few times. Its antigen is still unknown. An end of the junction differs from the germline gene, which may be a read error. Looking up the germline V gene (reference sequence) yields CDR1 DFQATT and CDR2 SNEGSKA. From its cysteine to its phenylalanine, the CDR3 spans 14 amino acids. Left in the record is the CDR3 DNA by itself, 42 bases read in frame from the first base. TCRdb records Illumina HiSeq 2500 as the sequencer. Quantitative 5'-RACE with molecular barcodes was the method used to prepare the TCR beta libraries. Regarding the original processing steps: A new computational method, built on a probabilistic model of VDJ rearrangement, was used to identify disease-linked TCR variants. TCRdb reworked the public reads: Q25 trimming with fastp, MiXCR clone assembly, productive beta chains retained. Each CDR3 protein appears once, grouped with its most common genes and DNA. The V and J calls here are based on TCRdb, not the publication. For this sample the table gives over 450,000 distinct CDR3 sequences, of which approximately 12% were detected only once. The biggest ten clones account for about 6.8% of the sample.

The clonotype was recovered from a male donor with ankylosing spondylitis. The specimen sequenced was blood, either unsorted or a sorted T cell fraction (not recorded which). The chain employs TRBV20-1 and TRBJ1-1; 5 matching bases give a weak D call of TRBD1. CDR3 sequence: CSAHKTDSNSEAFF. At the DNA level, the sequence is TGCAGTGCTCACAAGACAGACTCGAACTCTGAAGCTTTCTTT.